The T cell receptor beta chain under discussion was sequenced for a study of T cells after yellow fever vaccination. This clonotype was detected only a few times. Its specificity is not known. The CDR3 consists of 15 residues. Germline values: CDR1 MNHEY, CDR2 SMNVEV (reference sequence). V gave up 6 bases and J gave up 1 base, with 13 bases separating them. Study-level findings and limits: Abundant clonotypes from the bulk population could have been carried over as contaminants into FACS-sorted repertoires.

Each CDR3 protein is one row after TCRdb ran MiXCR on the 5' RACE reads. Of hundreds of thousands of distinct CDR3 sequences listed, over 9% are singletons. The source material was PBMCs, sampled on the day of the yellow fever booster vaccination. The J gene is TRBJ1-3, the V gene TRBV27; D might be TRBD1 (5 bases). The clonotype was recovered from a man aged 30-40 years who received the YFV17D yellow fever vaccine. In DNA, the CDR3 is TGTGCCAGCAGGGACGAGGGACTGTCTGGAAACACCATATATTTT. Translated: CASRDEGLSGNTIYF.